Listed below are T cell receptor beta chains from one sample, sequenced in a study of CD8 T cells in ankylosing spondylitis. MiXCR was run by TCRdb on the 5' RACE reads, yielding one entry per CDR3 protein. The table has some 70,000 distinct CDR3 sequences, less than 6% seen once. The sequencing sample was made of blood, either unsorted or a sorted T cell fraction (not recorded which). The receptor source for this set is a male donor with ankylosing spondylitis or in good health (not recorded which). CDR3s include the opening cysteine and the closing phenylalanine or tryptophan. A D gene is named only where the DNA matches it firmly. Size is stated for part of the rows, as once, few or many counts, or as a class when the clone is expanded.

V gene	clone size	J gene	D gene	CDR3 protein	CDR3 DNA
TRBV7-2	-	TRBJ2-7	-	CASSPRTVQDF	TGTGCCAGCAGCCCCCGGACAGTTCAGGACTTC
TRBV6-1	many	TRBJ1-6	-	CASSEQSPLHF	TGTGCCAGCAGTGAGCAATCACCCCTCCACTTT
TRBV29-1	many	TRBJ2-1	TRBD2	CSVPGLAGSYNEQFF	TGCAGCGTGCCCGGACTAGCCGGCTCCTACAATGAGCAGTTCTTC
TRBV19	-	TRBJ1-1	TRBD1	CASRRQGAYTEAFF	TGTGCCAGTAGGCGACAGGGGGCCTACACTGAAGCTTTCTTT
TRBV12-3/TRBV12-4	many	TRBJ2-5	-	CASNGGTTQETQYF	TGTGCCAGCAACGGGGGGACAACACAAGAGACCCAGTACTTC
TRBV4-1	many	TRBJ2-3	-	CASSQDRPDTQYF	TGCGCCAGCAGCCAAGATCGGCCAGATACGCAGTATTTT
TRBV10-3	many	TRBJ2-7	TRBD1	CAISGGQGSEQYF	TGTGCCATCAGTGGGGGACAGGGGAGCGAGCAGTACTTC
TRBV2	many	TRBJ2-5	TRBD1	CASKRQGIDQETQYF	TGTGCCAGCAAACGACAGGGTATTGACCAAGAGACCCAGTACTTC
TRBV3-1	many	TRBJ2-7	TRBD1	CASSQDNRGSQYF	TGTGCCAGCAGCCAAGATAACAGGGGGTCGCAGTACTTC
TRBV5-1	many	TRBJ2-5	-	CASSFTQTRRQETQYF	TGCGCCAGCAGCTTTACCCAAACAAGGCGTCAAGAGACCCAGTACTTC
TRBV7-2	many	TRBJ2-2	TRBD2	CASSRDYLNTGELFF	TGTGCCAGCAGCCGGGACTACTTGAACACCGGGGAGCTGTTTTTT
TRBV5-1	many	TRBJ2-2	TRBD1	CASSIRTGNTGELFF	TGCGCCAGCAGCATTCGGACAGGGAATACCGGGGAGCTGTTTTTT
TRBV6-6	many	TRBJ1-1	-	CASTLGGNTEAFF	TGTGCCAGCACCTTGGGGGGGAATACTGAAGCTTTCTTT
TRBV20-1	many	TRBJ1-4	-	CSARPSEGRKLFF	TGCAGTGCTAGGCCCTCCGAGGGGCGAAAACTGTTTTTT
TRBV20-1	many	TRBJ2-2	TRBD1	CSATGTGATGELFF	TGCAGTGCCACCGGGACAGGGGCCACCGGGGAGCTGTTTTTT
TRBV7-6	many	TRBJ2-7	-	CASSLAGPSYEQYF	TGTGCCAGCAGCTTAGCAGGACCGTCCTACGAGCAGTACTTC
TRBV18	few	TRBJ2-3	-	CASSPSAQDTQYF	TGTGCCAGCTCACCCTCAGCACAAGATACGCAGTATTTT
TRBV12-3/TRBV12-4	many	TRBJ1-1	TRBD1	CASSFGTGNTEAFF	TGTGCCAGCAGTTTTGGGACAGGGAACACTGAAGCTTTCTTT
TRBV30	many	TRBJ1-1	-	CAWRIGLSNREAFF	TGTGCCTGGCGGATCGGGCTGTCTAACCGAGAAGCTTTCTTT
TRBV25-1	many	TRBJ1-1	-	CASSEPGPNTEAFF	TGTGCCAGCAGTGAACCGGGCCCGAACACTGAAGCTTTCTTT
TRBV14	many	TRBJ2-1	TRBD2	CASSQDRGGVYNEQFF	TGTGCCAGCAGCCAAGACCGGGGGGGTGTATACAATGAGCAGTTCTTC
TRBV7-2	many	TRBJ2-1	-	CASSPLNREQFF	TGTGCCAGCAGCCCCCTAAACAGGGAGCAGTTCTTC
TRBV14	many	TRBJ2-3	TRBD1	CASSQGRGLGDTQYF	TGTGCCAGCAGCCAAGGTAGGGGGCTCGGAGATACGCAGTATTTT
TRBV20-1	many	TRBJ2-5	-	CSARDVQETQYF	TGCAGTGCTAGAGACGTACAAGAGACCCAGTACTTC
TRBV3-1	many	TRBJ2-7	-	CASSQDPYLQVGEQYF	TGTGCCAGCAGCCAAGATCCCTACCTACAGGTGGGCGAGCAGTACTTC
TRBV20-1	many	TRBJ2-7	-	CSASSGFRADEQYF	TGCAGTGCTAGCTCGGGATTCAGGGCCGACGAGCAGTACTTC
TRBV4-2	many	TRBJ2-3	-	CASSTRLGFTDTQYF	TGTGCCAGCAGCACACGACTGGGCTTCACAGATACGCAGTATTTT
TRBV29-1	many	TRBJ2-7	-	CSVAVSPYEQYF	TGCAGCGTCGCTGTTAGTCCCTACGAGCAGTACTTC
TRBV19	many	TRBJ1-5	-	CASSRHNQPQHF	TGTGCCAGTAGTCGACACAATCAGCCCCAGCATTTT
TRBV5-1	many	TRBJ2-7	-	CASSLYFGAYEQYF	-
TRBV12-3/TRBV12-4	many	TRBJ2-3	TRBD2	CASSPTSGGADTQYF	TGTGCCAGCAGTCCGACTAGCGGGGGAGCAGATACGCAGTATTTT
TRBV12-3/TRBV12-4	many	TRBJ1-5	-	CASSQGYQPQHF	TGTGCCAGCAGCCAGGGTTATCAGCCCCAGCATTTT
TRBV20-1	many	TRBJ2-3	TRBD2	CSASETSGTDTQYF	TGCAGTGCTAGTGAGACTAGCGGCACAGATACGCAGTATTTT